These T cell receptor beta chains were read from a single sample in a study of blood T cell repertoires in COVID-19. The protocol was immunoSEQ multiplex PCR, while the TCRdb copy is restricted to in-frame clones and leaves out a portion. The repertoire holds roughly 410,000 clones, with 89% as singletons. Sequencing was performed on peripheral blood. The origin of the receptors is a woman between 40 and 50 years old with COVID-19, enrolled during active disease. CDR3s include the opening cysteine and the closing phenylalanine or tryptophan. The D gene is left open where the match is weak. The size of a clone is reported for some rows only, either as once, few or many, or as a class for expanded clones.

TRBV12-3/TRBV12-4	NA	NA	TRBJ2-7	TGTGCTTCGCAAGACAGTTCCACCTACGAGCAGTACTTC	CASQDSSTYEQYF
TRBV28	TRBD1	NA	TRBJ1-6	TGTGCCAGCGGTACGACAGGGGGCAATTCACCCCTCCACTTT	CASGTTGGNSPLHF
TRBV12-3/TRBV12-4	NA	NA	TRBJ2-7	TGTGCCAGCAGTTTTGGGGGCCGAGAGCAGTACTTC	CASSFGGREQYF
TRBV5-1	NA	NA	TRBJ1-2	TGCGCCAGCAGCTTGGCGGCGGGGGCTCGATATGGCTACACCTTC	CASSLAAGARYGYTF
TRBV6-5	NA	NA	TRBJ1-4	TGTGCCAGCAGTTATGAGGGGCGTGGAGGGGAAAAACTGTTTTTT	CASSYEGRGGEKLFF
TRBV18	TRBD1	NA	TRBJ2-4	TGTGCCAGCTCACCCCCGACAGGGACCAAAAACATTCAGTACTTC	CASSPPTGTKNIQYF
TRBV30	NA	NA	TRBJ1-3	TGTGCCTGGAGTGTACAGTACCCTGGAAACACCATATATTTT	CAWSVQYPGNTIYF
TRBV11-3	NA	NA	TRBJ2-2	TGTGCCAGCAGCCCACAGTACACCGGGGAGCTGTTTTTT	CASSPQYTGELFF
TRBV30	TRBD2	NA	TRBJ2-1	TGTGCCTGGACTAGCGGGGGGGGGTACAATGAGCAGTTCTTC	CAWTSGGGYNEQFF
TRBV2	NA	NA	TRBJ1-6	TGTGCCAGCAGTGATCCGGGAGAGGGGTCACCCCTCCACTTT	CASSDPGEGSPLHF
TRBV6-1	NA	NA	TRBJ1-2	TGTGCCAGCAGTGAAATAGTGGGGACTCTAGGTGGCTACACCTTC	CASSEIVGTLGGYTF
TRBV4-3	TRBD2	NA	TRBJ2-7	TGCGCCAGCAGCTTAAGGACTAGCGGGATGGGCGAGCAGTACTTC	CASSLRTSGMGEQYF
TRBV6-2/TRBV6-3	TRBD1	NA	TRBJ1-1	TGTGCCAGCAGTCCCTCCCGGACAGGGAAATGGGCCACTGAAGCTTTCTTT	CASSPSRTGKWATEAFF
TRBV5-5	NA	NA	TRBJ2-7	TGTGCCAGCAGCCTTGGACAGTATGCACCCTACGAGCAGTACTTC	CASSLGQYAPYEQYF
TRBV11-2	TRBD1	NA	TRBJ1-2	TGTGCCAGCAGCTTAGATACAGGGGGAAATGGCTACACCTTC	CASSLDTGGNGYTF
TRBV7-3	TRBD1	NA	TRBJ1-2	TGTGCCAGCAGCCCCGGACAGGGGGCCGATGGCTACACCTTC	CASSPGQGADGYTF
TRBV14	TRBD1	NA	TRBJ1-2	TGTGCCAGCAGCCCGAGGACAGGGTTTGAGCTTCGAGGCTACACCTTC	CASSPRTGFELRGYTF
TRBV9	NA	NA	TRBJ1-1	TGTGCCAGCAGCGTAGCTACCGAGGGAAGGAAGGCTTTCTTT	CASSVATEGRKAFF
TRBV3-1/TRBV3-2	NA	NA	TRBJ1-5	TGTGCCAGCAGCCAAGATTATGGGGGGTTGCCCCAGCATTTT	CASSQDYGGLPQHF
TRBV28	NA	NA	TRBJ2-1	TGTGCCAGCAGTCCTTCTAGCGCACCCCTGGGCAATGAGCAGTTCTTC	CASSPSSAPLGNEQFF
TRBV7-9	NA	NA	TRBJ1-3	TGTGCCAGCAGCTTAGGACTTACTGGAAACACCATATATTTT	CASSLGLTGNTIYF
TRBV27	NA	NA	TRBJ1-5	TGTGCCAGCAGGGGGGGAGGAAATCAGCCCCAGCATTTT	CASRGGGNQPQHF
TRBV5-1	NA	NA	TRBJ2-1	TGCGCCAGCAGCTTGGGGGGTCGGCTGCGGGTAACCGGTGAGCAGTTCTTC	CASSLGGRLRVTGEQFF
TRBV9	NA	NA	TRBJ1-6	TGTGCCAGCAGCGTACCAAATTCACCCCTCCACTTT	CASSVPNSPLHF
TRBV6-5	NA	NA	TRBJ2-7	TGTGCCAGCAGTTACTCGAGCGGGCTCCCGTCCTACGAGCAGTACTTC	CASSYSSGLPSYEQYF
TRBV6-5	TRBD2	NA	TRBJ2-7	TGTGCCAGCAAACTAACTAGCGGCTCCTACGAGCAGTACTTC	CASKLTSGSYEQYF
TRBV28	TRBD1	NA	TRBJ1-6	TGTGCCAGCAGTTTGGGACAGGGGCTCATATCACCCCTCCACTTT	CASSLGQGLISPLHF
TRBV25-1	NA	once	TRBJ1-5	TGTGCCAGCAGTGGGCGGGATGCCTATCAGCCCCAGCATTTT	CASSGRDAYQPQHF
TRBV14	NA	NA	TRBJ2-3	TGTGCCAGCAGCCAAGAACTTGCCGAAGATACGCAGTATTTT	CASSQELAEDTQYF
TRBV5-1	TRBD1	once	TRBJ2-6	TGCGCCAGCGGACAGGGAGCTGGGGCCAACGTCCTGACTTTC	CASGQGAGANVLTF
TRBV7-3	NA	NA	TRBJ2-6	TGTGCCAGCAGACCCGACAGTATTGGGGCCAACGTCCTGACTTTC	CASRPDSIGANVLTF
TRBV28	NA	NA	TRBJ1-4	TGTGCCAGCAGTCCACAGCGGGGGCGGCGGGATGAAAAACTGTTTTTT	CASSPQRGRRDEKLFF
TRBV20-1	NA	NA	TRBJ2-3	TGCAGTGCTAGTGTCTCGTTATCAGATACGCAGTATTTT	CSASVSLSDTQYF
TRBV30	NA	NA	TRBJ1-1	TGTGCCTGGAGTGTACGTCCAGGGAACACTGAAGCTTTCTTT	CAWSVRPGNTEAFF
TRBV30	NA	NA	TRBJ1-6	TGTGCCTGGAGTGTGGACATTGGGGTGTCACCCCTCCACTTT	CAWSVDIGVSPLHF
TRBV9	TRBD1	NA	TRBJ2-1	TGTGCCAGCAGCGGACCGGGACAGTACAATGAGCAGTTCTTC	CASSGPGQYNEQFF
TRBV15	NA	NA	TRBJ1-2	TGTGCCACCAGACCGGGGAGGACCCACTATGGCTACACCTTC	CATRPGRTHYGYTF
TRBV5-6	NA	NA	TRBJ1-2	TGTGCCAGCAGCTTGTCAGGGCCTTTTTATGGCTACACCTTC	CASSLSGPFYGYTF
TRBV7-9	NA	NA	TRBJ1-4	TGTGCCAGCAGCTACCTACTAAGGGGCTCTAATGAAAAACTGTTTTTT	CASSYLLRGSNEKLFF
TRBV24-1	TRBD1	few	TRBJ1-5	TGTGCCACCAGTGATTCCCGCTGGACAGGGCAGGATCAGCCCCAGCATTTT	CATSDSRWTGQDQPQHF
TRBV28	NA	NA	TRBJ2-5	TGTGCCAGCAGTTTATGGGGGGCTACGGGGGAGACCCAGTACTTC	CASSLWGATGETQYF
TRBV5-5	NA	NA	TRBJ1-4	TGTGCCAGCAGCCGCCGCCCCACTAACATTGCAACTAATGAAAAACTGTTTTTT	CASSRRPTNIATNEKLFF
TRBV28	NA	NA	TRBJ1-2	TGTGCCAGCACCCAGCGGGGCAGGGGAAGCACCTTC	CASTQRGRGSTF
TRBV5-1	NA	NA	TRBJ2-7	TGCGCCAGCAGCCAGACACTCCCAAGGACTGCGGAAGGTTACTACGAGCAGTACTTC	CASSQTLPRTAEGYYEQYF
TRBV10-2	TRBD1	few	TRBJ1-1	TGCGCCAGCATCCTCCCGGGACAGGGGGCCGAAGCTTTCTTT	CASILPGQGAEAFF
TRBV28	TRBD1	NA	TRBJ1-3	TGTGCCAGCAGCCTCCTAAAAGGGGGCTCAGGAAACACCATATATTTT	CASSLLKGGSGNTIYF
TRBV12-5	TRBD1	NA	TRBJ2-3	TGTGCTAGTGGTTTGGGACAGGGGACCGTAACAGATACGCAGTATTTT	CASGLGQGTVTDTQYF
TRBV6-5	NA	NA	TRBJ1-5	TGTGCCAGCGGGTTGACAGCCAATCAGCCCCAGCATTTT	CASGLTANQPQHF
TRBV7-3	TRBD2	NA	TRBJ2-2	TGTGCCAGCAGCCGAGCCGGGACTAGCGGGACCGGGGAGCTGTTTTTT	CASSRAGTSGTGELFF
TRBV27	NA	NA	TRBJ1-2	TGTGCCAGCAGTTTGCGTTCTGAGGGCGGCTACACCTTC	CASSLRSEGGYTF
TRBV28	TRBD1	NA	TRBJ1-2	TGTGCCAGCAGTACCCCCACAGGGGCCGTCACCTTC	CASSTPTGAVTF
TRBV27	TRBD1	NA	TRBJ2-7	TGTGCCAGCAGCCGAAGGACAACAGGGGGTCGGCACTACGAGCAGTACTTC	CASSRRTTGGRHYEQYF
TRBV12-3/TRBV12-4	TRBD1	NA	TRBJ1-2	TGTGCCAGCAGTCCAGGGGGATACTATGGCTACACCTTC	CASSPGGYYGYTF
TRBV10-3	TRBD2	once	TRBJ2-5	TGTGCCGCCCGAGGGGCGGCGGGAGACGGGGAGACCCAGTACTTC	CAARGAAGDGETQYF
TRBV7-9	TRBD1	NA	TRBJ2-5	TGTGCCAGCAGCCTGACAGGGGGGGAGACCCAGTACTTC	CASSLTGGETQYF